The 18 T cell receptor beta chains below were found in one sample sequenced in a study of blood T cells in healthy people across ages. A sample-barcoded 5' primer and a J-beta primer mix were used in a second PCR of roughly 6 to 11 cycles. MiXCR was run by TCRdb on the 5' RACE reads, yielding one entry per CDR3 protein. The repertoire consists of about 1.8 million distinct CDR3 sequences, with just under 50% occurring once and the leading ten covering approximately 2%. The sample comprised blood. The source is a woman in her 40s in good health.

The chain has TRBV2 and TRBJ2-5; TRBD1 is a possible D gene (6 bases). The CDR3 extends over 12 amino acids. Looked up from germline, CDR1 is SNHLY and CDR2 is FYNNEI. V was shortened by 5 bases and J by 5 bases, with 9 bases between the two germline ends. The CDR3 is CASSTGMETQYF. The CDR3 coding sequence is TGTGCCAGCAGTACAGGGATGGAGACCCAGTACTTC.

The chain is built from TRBV20-1 and TRBJ2-7; D may match TRBD1 or TRBD2 (5 bases each). V lost 7 bases and J 0 bases, leaving 13 bases between the germline ends. The CDR3 has 13 residues. CDR1 DFQATT and CDR2 SNEGSKA come from the germline V gene (reference sequence). This CDR3 is CSVRPGSSYEQYF. The CDR3 coding sequence is TGCAGTGTCAGGCCAGGGAGCTCCTACGAGCAGTACTTC.

This sequence joins TRBV27 and TRBJ2-7; a weak D match, TRBD1 (6 bases). In germline, CDR1 is MNHEY, CDR2 SMNVEV (reference sequence). V was pared by 5 bases and J by 3 bases, with 17 bases between. CDR3 length equals 15 residues. The CDR3 sequence is CASSNSEQGFYEQYF. CDR3 nucleotides: TGTGCCAGCAGTAACTCGGAACAGGGATTCTACGAGCAGTACTTC.

This CDR3 reads CASSAPVTGEGYTF. In DNA form, the CDR3 reads TGTGCCAGCAGCGCTCCCGTGACAGGAGAGGGCTACACCTTC. V is TRBV9 and J is TRBJ1-2; D is perhaps TRBD1 (6 bases). Germline V gives CDR1 SGDLS, CDR2 YYNGEE. Deletions cut 3 bases from V and 8 bases from J, with 17 bases between. CDR3 length: 14 residues.

This clonotype has a handful of counts. This chain uses TRBV10-3 with TRBJ1-2; no clear D. The CDR3 sequence is 13 residues long. V was trimmed by 3 bases and J by 1 base, leaving 6 bases between them. The germline V gene encodes CDR1 ENHRY and CDR2 SYGVKD. The CDR3: CAISEEGNYGYTF. In DNA form, the CDR3 reads TGTGCCATCAGTGAAGAGGGTAACTATGGCTACACCTTC.

The genes are TRBV7-2 and TRBJ1-4; no clear D. CDR1 is SGHTA and CDR2 is FQGNSA in the germline V gene. The CDR3 totals 14 residues. Trimming took off 1 base at V and 7 bases at J, with 10 bases between the two ends. CDR3 coding DNA: TGTGCCAGCAGCTTAGGGGTCCAACTTGAAAAACTGTTTTTT. Residues: CASSLGVQLEKLFF.

The chain uses TRBV20-1 and TRBJ1-2; D not certain. Per germline, CDR1 DFQATT and CDR2 SNEGSKA (reference sequence). CDR3 length: 12 residues. The V end lost 6 bases, the J end lost 2 bases, and 10 bases lay between the germline ends. The chain's CDR3 is CSAAGSNYGYTF. DNA for the CDR3: TGCAGTGCCGCCGGTTCCAACTATGGCTACACCTTC.

This clonotype was detected once. At one end, the junction sequence differs from germline, possibly due to a read error. The chain combines TRBV5-1 with TRBJ2-7; weak D call: TRBD1 (5 bases). Germline V gene lookup returns CDR1 SGHRS and CDR2 YFSETQ. There are 17 residues in the CDR3. The CDR3: CASSLDVVVWGQETQHF. The CDR3 coding sequence is TGCGCCAGCAGCTTGGATGTAGTTGTGTGGGGCCAAGAGACCCAGCACTTC.

The chain links TRBV2 to TRBJ2-6, with 11 bases identical to TRBD2. The V gene end was trimmed by 7 bases and the J gene end by 0 bases; junction bases not matched to a gene: 5. CDR1 is SNHLY, CDR2 FYNNEI, per germline. The CDR3 loop spans 17 amino acids. The CDR3: CASTGLAGNSGANVLTF. The CDR3 DNA follows: TGTGCCAGCACCGGACTAGCGGGTAACTCTGGGGCCAACGTCCTGACTTTC.

This clonotype was observed many times. The chain uses TRBV12-3 or TRBV12-4 and TRBJ1-6; D is unclear. This CDR3 has 15 amino acids. The V end was cut by 1 base, the J end by 0 bases, with 4 bases between. The CDR3, as DNA: TGTGCCAGCAGTTTAGGGAGCTCCTATAATTCACCCCTCCACTTT. This encodes CASSLGSSYNSPLHF.

This chain uses TRBV4-1 with TRBJ1-1, with 11 bases identical to TRBD1. The V segment lost 2 bases and the J segment 10 bases; nucleotides outside the gene matches: 3. Germline V CDR1 and CDR2: MGHRA, YSYEKL. CDR3 length: 13 amino acids. The DNA of the CDR3 is TGCGCCAGCAGCCAACGGGACAGGGGGGGAGCTTTCTTT. As protein: CASSQRDRGGAFF.

Note on this clonotype: The conserved closing phenylalanine or tryptophan is absent in this CDR3, likely reflecting a read error. The chain carries TRBV4-3 and TRBJ2-1; TRBD2 agrees at 11 bases. This CDR3 is built from 16 residues. The ends lost 1 base at V and 8 bases at J; junction bases unmatched: 7. Germline lookup yields CDR1 LGHNA and CDR2 YSLEER. For the CDR3, the DNA is TGCGCCAGCAGCCAAGTGCTAGCGGGGGGACGCGATGAGCAGTTCTCC. It yields the protein CASSQVLAGGRDEQFS.

The chain recombines TRBV6-4 with TRBJ2-1; D may be TRBD2 (5 bases). Germline CDR1 reads MRHNA; CDR2 reads SNTAGT. CDR3 length equals 17 residues. Between the trimmed V and J ends, which lost 0 bases and 4 bases, there was a span of 16 bases. The CDR3 protein is CASSDSRSAGGYNEQFF. In nucleotides, the CDR3 is TGTGCCAGCAGTGACTCGAGGTCGGCGGGCGGATACAATGAGCAGTTCTTC.

The count of this clonotype is one. The chain carries TRBV6-1 and TRBJ1-2; 7 positions match TRBD1. V dropped 4 bases and J dropped 0; count of bases not matched to a gene: 8. CDR1 and CDR2 from the germline V gene are MNHNS and SASEGT. This CDR3 is 16 amino acids long. CDR3 protein: CASSGGTERTNYGYTF. The CDR3 DNA reads TGTGCCAGCAGTGGAGGGACAGAGAGAACTAACTATGGCTACACCTTC.

The chain joins TRBV4-1 to TRBJ1-1; tentative D call: TRBD1 (5 bases). The germline V gene has CDR1 MGHRA and CDR2 YSYEKL. Trimming took 3 bases from V and 4 from J, leaving 12 bases between them. CDR3 length equals 14 residues. CDR3 loop: CASSQQGTVTEAFF. In DNA form, the CDR3 reads TGCGCCAGCAGCCAGCAGGGAACGGTCACTGAAGCTTTCTTT.

In this sample, this clonotype turned up a few times. This sequence joins TRBV6-2 or TRBV6-3 and TRBJ2-1, with 15 bases matching TRBD2. CDR1 is MNHEY, CDR2 SVGEGT, per germline. V was pared by 5 bases and J by 9 bases, with 17 bases of the junction left unmatched. The CDR3 is made up of 19 amino acids. The CDR3 region has the DNA TGTGCCAGCAGTAGAGGACTAGCGGGGGGGAAAGGGTGCCTCTGTGAGCAGTTCTTC. This translates into CASSRGLAGGKGCLCEQFF.

The DNA of the CDR3 is TGTGCCAGTGTTGACAGGAGACAAGAGACCCAGTACTTC. Protein sequence: CASVDRRQETQYF. The gene calls are TRBV2 and TRBJ2-5; possible D gene TRBD1, 6 bases. CDR3 length equals 13 residues. The germline V gene has CDR1 SNHLY and CDR2 FYNNEI. V was shortened by 9 bases and J by 2 bases, with 13 bases between the two germline ends.

This chain connects TRBV29-1 to TRBJ2-4; D is tentatively TRBD1 or TRBD2 (5 bases each). CDR1 and CDR2 from the germline V gene are SQVTM and ANQGSEA. This CDR3 is built from 13 residues. Between the trimmed V and J ends, which lost 7 bases and 0 bases, there was a span of 10 bases. The CDR3 sequence: CSAGTRAKNIQYF. The DNA for the CDR3 is TGCAGCGCGGGGACCCGAGCCAAAAACATTCAGTACTTC. Full variable domain (rest looked up from reference TRBV29-1 and TRBJ2-4): SAVISQKPSRDICQRGTSLTIQCQVDSQVTMMFWYRQQPGQSLTLIATANQGSEATYESGFVIDKFPISRPNLTFSTLTVSNMSPEDSSIYLCSAGTRAKNIQYFGAGTRLSVL.